This passage covers 10 T cell receptor beta chains from one sample sequenced in a study of graft-versus-host responses after intestinal transplantation. Profiled with immunoSEQ multiplex PCR; TCRdb holds only in-frame clones, not every one. The table includes fewer than 100,000 clones, about 84% detected once. The material was PBMCs, obtained 255 days after intestinal transplant. The receptors originated from a human patient who received an intestinal transplant, so some T cells may come from the graft donor.

This clone was counted once. This chain links TRBV5-1 with TRBJ2-1; no definite D call. Germline V gene lookup returns CDR1 SGHRS and CDR2 YFSETQ. This CDR3 is 15 amino acids long. Trimming shortened V by 7 bases and J by 0 bases, and 14 bases separated the two germline ends. Here the CDR3 reads CASRPDRSSYNEQFF. The CDR3, as DNA: TGCGCCAGCCGCCCTGACCGGAGCTCCTACAATGAGCAGTTCTTC.

The chain uses TRBV6-5 and TRBJ2-3, with TRBD1 matching over 8 bases. This CDR3 contains 15 residues. Unmatched junction bases numbered 6, after V lost 5 bases and J lost 2 bases. The germline V gene encodes CDR1 MNHEY and CDR2 SVGAGI. CDR3 in DNA: TGTGCCAGCAGTCGCTGGGACAGGTCCACAGATACGCAGTATTTT. It specifies CASSRWDRSTDTQYF.

This chain connects TRBV7-8 to TRBJ2-7, with 8 bases lining up with TRBD1. Unmatched junction bases numbered 7, after V lost 3 bases and J lost 6 bases. The CDR3 is made up of 14 amino acids. Per germline, CDR1 SGHVS and CDR2 FQNEAQ. CDR3 loop: CASSFAGTGSEQYF. CDR3 DNA sequence: TGTGCCAGCAGCTTCGCCGGGACAGGAAGCGAGCAGTACTTC.

The V and J genes are TRBV7-9 and TRBJ2-5, with unresolved D. Trimming took off 3 bases at V and 2 bases at J, with 7 bases between the two ends. There are 13 residues in the CDR3. Germline-derived CDR1 and CDR2 are SEHNR and FQNEAQ (reference sequence). The CDR3 DNA is TGTGCCAGCAGCTTTTTCGGTCAAGAGACCCAGTACTTC. Translated: CASSFFGQETQYF.

In the case of this clone: One junction end disagrees with the germline gene, perhaps due to a read error. The V and J genes are TRBV4-2 and TRBJ2-7, with a possible D match to TRBD1 (5 bases). The CDR3 extends over 13 amino acids. From germline, CDR1 is LGHNA and CDR2 YNFKEQ. CDR3 coding DNA: TGTGCCGGCAGCCAAGACAGCTCCTACGAGCAGTACTTC. It codes for CAGSQDSSYEQYF.

The chain links TRBV6-1 to TRBJ1-2; D remains unclear. Per germline, CDR1 MNHNS and CDR2 SASEGT. CDR3 length equals 12 residues. Trimming stripped 5 bases from V and 1 base from J, with 5 bases between. CDR3 region: CASSSFNYGYTF. The CDR3 region has the DNA TGTGCCAGCAGTTCCTTTAACTATGGCTACACCTTC.

This rearrangement joins TRBV2 to TRBJ2-5; 9 bases align to TRBD2. V shed 4 bases, J shed 9 bases, and the junction held 12 bases outside the gene matches. Germline V lookup: CDR1 SNHLY, CDR2 FYNNEI. There are 15 residues in the CDR3. This chain's CDR3 is CASSAASGVGGAQYF. The DNA for the CDR3 is TGTGCCAGCAGTGCGGCTAGCGGGGTCGGGGGGGCCCAGTACTTC. The whole variable domain, remainder taken from reference TRBV2 and TRBJ2-5, is EPEVTQTPSHQVTQMGQEVILRCVPISNHLYFYWYRQILGQKVEFLVSFYNNEISEKSEIFDDQFSVERPDGSNFTLKIRSTKLEDSAMYFCASSAASGVGGAQYFGPGTRLLVL.

This sequence joins TRBV15 and TRBJ2-7; TRBD2 aligns across 11 bases. With V trimmed by 5 bases and J by 2 bases, 2 bases remained unmatched. This CDR3 is 14 amino acids long. Per germline, CDR1 LNHNV and CDR2 YYDKDF (reference sequence). The CDR3 sequence is CATSRSGGAYEQYF. CDR3 sequence (DNA): TGTGCCACCAGCCGTAGCGGGGGGGCCTACGAGCAGTACTTC.

The J gene is TRBJ2-1, the V gene TRBV6-4, with 11 bases lining up with TRBD2. CDR1 is MRHNA and CDR2 is SNTAGT in the germline V gene. The V segment lost 2 bases and the J segment 5 bases; nucleotides outside the gene matches: 2. This CDR3 spans 15 amino acids. The CDR3 DNA reads TGTGCCAGCAGTGACGTAGCGGGGGGGCACAATGAGCAGTTCTTC. Translating it yields CASSDVAGGHNEQFF.

The rearrangement uses TRBV21-1 and TRBJ2-5; the tabulated D call, TRBD1, remains unverified against the DNA. TRBV21-1 is shown as a pseudogene. This CDR3 contains 16 residues. The CDR3 reads CASSKDRVGGRETQYF. CDR3 in DNA: TGTGCCAGCAGCAAAGACAGGGTAGGTGGTCGAGAGACCCAGTACTTC.